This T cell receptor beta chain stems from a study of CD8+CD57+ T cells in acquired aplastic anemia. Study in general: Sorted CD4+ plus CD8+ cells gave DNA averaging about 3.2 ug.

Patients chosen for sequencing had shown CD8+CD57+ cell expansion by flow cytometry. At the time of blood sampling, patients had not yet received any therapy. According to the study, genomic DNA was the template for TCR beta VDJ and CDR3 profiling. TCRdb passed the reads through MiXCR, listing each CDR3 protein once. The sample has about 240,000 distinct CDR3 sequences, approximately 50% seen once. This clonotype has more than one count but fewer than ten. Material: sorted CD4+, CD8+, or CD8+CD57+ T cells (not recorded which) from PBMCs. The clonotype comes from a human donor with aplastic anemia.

The CDR3 here is CASSQDRGQQFF. For the CDR3, the DNA is TGTGCCAGCAGCCAAGATAGAGGGCAGCAGTTCTTC. J is TRBJ2-1 and V is TRBV3-1; a possible D gene is TRBD2 (5 bases). Between the trimmed V and J ends, which lost 0 bases and 11 bases, there was a span of 8 bases. CDR1 is LGHDT, CDR2 YNNKEL, per germline (reference sequence). This CDR3 spans 12 amino acids.